This TCR beta chain was profiled in a study of T cell changes during pregnancy in multiple sclerosis. Assay: immunoSEQ multiplex PCR; the TCRdb copy retains only in-frame clones and omits some. The table includes roughly 40,000 clones, over 85% detected once. The length of the CDR3 is 12 residues. Germline assignment: CDR1 LNHDA and CDR2 SQIVND (reference sequence). Trimming cost V 5 bases and J 8 bases; bases outside gene matches: 1. V and J are TRBV19 and TRBJ2-3; TRBD2 aligns across 10 bases. This clonotype was obtained from a female donor with multiple sclerosis, enrolled in a pregnancy study. This sample comprised peripheral blood, obtained before pregnancy. Here the CDR3 reads CASSPSGSTQYF. CDR3 nucleotides: TGTGCCAGTAGTCCTAGCGGGAGTACGCAGTATTTT.